This T cell receptor beta chain stems from a study of beta chain features in type 1 diabetes. Whole-study context: No age, gender or cell yield differences were seen between patients and healthy donors.

Study-level results: VDJ junctions in type 1 diabetes patients carried more deletions and fewer insertions.

The sample holds a few counts of this clone. Its antigen remains unidentified. Its ends do not fully match the called genes, so a read error is possible. cDNA synthesis used the whole RNA isolate, giving expressed TCRB sequences. The table came from immunoSEQ multiplex PCR; TCRdb's copy has only in-frame clones and leaves some out. This sample has fewer than 400,000 clones, with around 8% found just once. Germline CDR1 and CDR2: MGHDK and SYGVNS. The CDR3 totals 13 residues. The chain is built from TRBV25-1 and TRBJ2-3; D could derive from TRBD1 or TRBD2 (5 bases each). The TCR originated in a young woman in good health. The sample comprised central memory CD4+ T cells from blood. The CDR3 region has the DNA TGTGCCGGCAGTGAATCCGGGACCGATACGCAGTATTTT. This gives the protein CAGSESGTDTQYF.